Listed below are T cell receptor beta chains from one sample, sequenced in a study of shared clonotypes between healthy human individuals. Libraries were prepared by immunoSEQ multiplex PCR; TCRdb keeps only in-frame clonotypes and omits some of them. There are 2,100,000 or so clones in the sample; approximately 96% occur only once, and about 0.13% lies in the top ten. The sequenced sample consisted of naive CD4+ T cells sorted from blood. The receptors shown here come from a man aged 18-30 years in good health. The CDR3 runs from the conserved cysteine through the conserved F or W. A D gene is named only where the DNA matches it firmly.

J	D	V	DNA	CDR3
TRBJ1-3	TRBD1	TRBV6-1	TGTGCCAGCAGTAAAGGGGGCGGGTTTTACTCTGGAAACACCATATATTTT	CASSKGGGFYSGNTIYF
TRBJ2-2	TRBD2	TRBV5-6	TGTGCCAGCAGCCCAACTAGCGGCACGAACACCGGGGAGCTGTTTTTT	CASSPTSGTNTGELFF
TRBJ1-6	TRBD1	TRBV7-2	TGTGCCAGCAGCTGGGGACAGAATTCACCCCTCCACTTT	CASSWGQNSPLHF
TRBJ1-5	.	TRBV28	TGTGCCAGCAGCAAGACCGTATCTAGGCATTTT	CASSKTVSRHF
TRBJ2-3	.	TRBV2	TGTGCCAGCAGTGGACTCGGGTTTGTGGCAGATACGCAGTATTTT	CASSGLGFVADTQYF
TRBJ2-2	.	TRBV5-1	TGCGCCAGCACCCAGGTATTACCGAACACCGGGGAGCTGTTTTTT	CASTQVLPNTGELFF
TRBJ1-4	.	TRBV28	TGTGCCAGCAGTTTATTGCAGGGTAGTGAAAAACTGTTTTTT	CASSLLQGSEKLFF
TRBJ2-5	.	TRBV2	TGTGCCAGCAGTGTCGTTAATTCGGGAGAGACCCAGTACTTC	CASSVVNSGETQYF
TRBJ2-5	TRBD1	TRBV10-3	TGTGCCATCAGTGAAGGACAGGGGGCGGGAGAGACCCAGTACTTC	CAISEGQGAGETQYF
TRBJ1-5	.	TRBV5-6	TGTGCCAGCAGCTTGGGGGATCGCAATCAGCCCCAGCATTTT	CASSLGDRNQPQHF
TRBJ2-2	.	TRBV6-1	TGTGCCAGCAGTGAAGGGTGGGGCGGGGAGCTGTTTTTT	CASSEGWGGELFF
TRBJ1-1	.	TRBV5-6	TGTGCCAGCAGCTTGTACACAAAGAACACTGAAGCTTTCTTT	CASSLYTKNTEAFF
TRBJ1-6	TRBD1	TRBV7-9	TGTGCCAGCAGCTCGTCAGGGGGCGCGGGTTCACCCCTCCACTTT	CASSSSGGAGSPLHF
TRBJ2-2	TRBD1	TRBV4-3	TGCGCCAGCAGCCAAGCGGAGACAGGGCGCAACGGGGAGCTGTTTTTT	CASSQAETGRNGELFF